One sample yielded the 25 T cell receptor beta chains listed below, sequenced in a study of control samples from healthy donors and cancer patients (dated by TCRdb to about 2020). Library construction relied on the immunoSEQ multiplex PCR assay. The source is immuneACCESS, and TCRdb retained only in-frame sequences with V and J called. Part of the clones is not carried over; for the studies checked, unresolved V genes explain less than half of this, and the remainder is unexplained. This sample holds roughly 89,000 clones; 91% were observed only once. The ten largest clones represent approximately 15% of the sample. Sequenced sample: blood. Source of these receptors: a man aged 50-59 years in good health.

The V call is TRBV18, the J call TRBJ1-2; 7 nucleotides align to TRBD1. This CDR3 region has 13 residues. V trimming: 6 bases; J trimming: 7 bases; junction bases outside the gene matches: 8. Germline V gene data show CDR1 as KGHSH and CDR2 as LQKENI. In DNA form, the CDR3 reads TGTGCCAGCTCGTCCGACAGGGCAAGTGGCTACACCTTC. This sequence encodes CASSSDRASGYTF.

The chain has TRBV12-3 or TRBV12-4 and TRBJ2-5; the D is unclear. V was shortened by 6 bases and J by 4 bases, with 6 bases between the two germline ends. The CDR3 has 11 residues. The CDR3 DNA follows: TGTGCCAGCAGCCAAGGAGAGACCCAGTACTTC. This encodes CASSQGETQYF.

The CDR3 coding sequence is TGTGCCAGCAGTTACTCGAAGGGGGGTCTTGTCGCTTTCTTT. This sequence encodes CASSYSKGGLVAFF. The chain joins TRBV6-5 to TRBJ1-1, with D tentatively TRBD1 (6 bases). V lost 0 bases to trimming and J lost 11 bases, with 16 bases between them. The germline V gene has CDR1 MNHEY and CDR2 SVGAGI. The CDR3 covers 14 residues.

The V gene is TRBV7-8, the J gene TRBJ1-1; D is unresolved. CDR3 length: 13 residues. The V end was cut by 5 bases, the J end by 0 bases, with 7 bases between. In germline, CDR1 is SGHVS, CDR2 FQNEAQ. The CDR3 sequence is CASSEDMNTEAFF. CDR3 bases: TGTGCCAGCAGCGAAGACATGAACACTGAAGCTTTCTTT.

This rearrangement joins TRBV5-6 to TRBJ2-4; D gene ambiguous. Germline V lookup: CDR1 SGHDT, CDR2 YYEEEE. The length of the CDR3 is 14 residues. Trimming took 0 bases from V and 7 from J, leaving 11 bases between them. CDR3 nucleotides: TGTGCCAGCAGCTTGGACGTCCAGAGGAACATTCAGTACTTC. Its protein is CASSLDVQRNIQYF.

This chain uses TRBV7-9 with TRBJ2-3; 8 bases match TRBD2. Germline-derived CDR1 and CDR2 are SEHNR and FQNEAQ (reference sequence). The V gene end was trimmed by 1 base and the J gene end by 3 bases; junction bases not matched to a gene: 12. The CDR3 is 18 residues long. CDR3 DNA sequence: TGTGCCAGCAGCTTAGTTACGGCGGGGGGTCAAGTTACAGATACGCAGTATTTT. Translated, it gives CASSLVTAGGQVTDTQYF. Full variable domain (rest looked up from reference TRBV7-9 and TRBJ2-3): DTGVSQNPRHKITKRGQNVTFRCDPISEHNRLYWYRQTLGQGPEFLTYFQNEAQLEKSRLLSDRFSAERPKGSFSTLEIQRTEQGDSAMYLCASSLVTAGGQVTDTQYFGPGTRLTVL.

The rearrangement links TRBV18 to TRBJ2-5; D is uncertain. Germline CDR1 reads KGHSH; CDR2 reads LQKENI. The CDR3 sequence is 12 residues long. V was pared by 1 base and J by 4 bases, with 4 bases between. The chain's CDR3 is CASSPRPETQYF. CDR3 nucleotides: TGTGCCAGCTCACCACGGCCAGAGACCCAGTACTTC. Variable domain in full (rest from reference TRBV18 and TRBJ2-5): NAGVMQNPRHLVRRRGQEARLRCSPMKGHSHVYWYRQLPEEGLKFMVYLQKENIIDESGMPKERFSAEFPKEGPSILRIQQVVRGDSAAYFCASSPRPETQYFGPGTRLLVL.

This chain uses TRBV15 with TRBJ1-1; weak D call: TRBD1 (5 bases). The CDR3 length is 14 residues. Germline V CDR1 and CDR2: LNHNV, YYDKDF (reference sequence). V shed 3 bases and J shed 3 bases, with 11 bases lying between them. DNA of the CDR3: TGTGCCACCAGCAGCCCTAGGGGATACACTGAAGCTTTCTTT. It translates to CATSSPRGYTEAFF. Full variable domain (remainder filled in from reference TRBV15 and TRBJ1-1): DAMVIQNPRYQVTQFGKPVTLSCSQTLNHNVMYWYQQKSSQAPKLLFHYYDKDFNNEADTPDNFQSRRPNTSFCFLDIRSPGLGDTAMYLCATSSPRGYTEAFFGQGTRLTVV.

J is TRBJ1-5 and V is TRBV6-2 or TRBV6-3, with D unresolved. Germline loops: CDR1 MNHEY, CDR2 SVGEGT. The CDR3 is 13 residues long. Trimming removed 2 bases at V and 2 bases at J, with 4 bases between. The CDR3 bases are TGTGCCAGCAGTTACATGGGCAATCAGCCCCAGCATTTT. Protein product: CASSYMGNQPQHF.

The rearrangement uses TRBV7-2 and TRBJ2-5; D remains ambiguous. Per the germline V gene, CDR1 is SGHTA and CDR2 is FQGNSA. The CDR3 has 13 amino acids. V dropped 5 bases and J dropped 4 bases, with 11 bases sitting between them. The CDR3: CASSQTLLETQYF. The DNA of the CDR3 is TGTGCCAGCAGCCAGACATTGCTAGAGACCCAGTACTTC.

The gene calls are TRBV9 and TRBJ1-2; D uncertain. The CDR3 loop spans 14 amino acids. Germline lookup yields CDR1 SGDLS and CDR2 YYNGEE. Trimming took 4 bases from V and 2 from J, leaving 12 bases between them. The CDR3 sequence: CASSPRDRNYGYTF. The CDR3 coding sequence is TGTGCCAGCAGCCCCCGGGATCGGAACTATGGCTACACCTTC.

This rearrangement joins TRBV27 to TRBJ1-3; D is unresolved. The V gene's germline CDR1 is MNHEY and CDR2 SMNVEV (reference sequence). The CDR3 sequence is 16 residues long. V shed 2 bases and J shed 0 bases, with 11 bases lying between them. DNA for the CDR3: TGTGCCAGCAGTTTAGGGCACCCGAGCTCTGGAAACACCATATATTTT. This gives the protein CASSLGHPSSGNTIYF.

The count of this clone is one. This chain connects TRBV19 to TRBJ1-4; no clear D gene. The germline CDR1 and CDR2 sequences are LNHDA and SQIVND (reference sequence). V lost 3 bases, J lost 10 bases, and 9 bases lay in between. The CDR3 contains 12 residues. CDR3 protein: CASSIMAGKLFF. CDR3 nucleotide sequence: TGTGCCAGTAGTATTATGGCGGGAAAACTGTTTTTT.

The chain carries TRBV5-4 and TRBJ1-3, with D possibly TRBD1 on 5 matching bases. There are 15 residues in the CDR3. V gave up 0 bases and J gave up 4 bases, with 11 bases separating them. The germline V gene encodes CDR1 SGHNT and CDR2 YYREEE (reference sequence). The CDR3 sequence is CASSLAVGDGNTIYF. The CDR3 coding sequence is TGTGCCAGCAGCTTGGCCGTGGGGGACGGAAACACCATATATTTT.

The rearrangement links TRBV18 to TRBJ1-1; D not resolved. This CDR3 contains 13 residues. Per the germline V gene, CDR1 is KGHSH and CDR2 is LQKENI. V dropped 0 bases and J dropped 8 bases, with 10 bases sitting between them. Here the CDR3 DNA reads TGTGCCAGCTCACCACCGGTAATCGGGGAAGCTTTCTTT. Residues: CASSPPVIGEAFF.

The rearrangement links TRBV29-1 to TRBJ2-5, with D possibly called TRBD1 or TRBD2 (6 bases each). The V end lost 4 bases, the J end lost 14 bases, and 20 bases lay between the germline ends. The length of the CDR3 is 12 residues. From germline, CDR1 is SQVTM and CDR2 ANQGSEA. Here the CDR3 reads CSVAGGQGRKYF. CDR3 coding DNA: TGCAGCGTTGCAGGAGGGCAGGGGCGAAAATACTTC.

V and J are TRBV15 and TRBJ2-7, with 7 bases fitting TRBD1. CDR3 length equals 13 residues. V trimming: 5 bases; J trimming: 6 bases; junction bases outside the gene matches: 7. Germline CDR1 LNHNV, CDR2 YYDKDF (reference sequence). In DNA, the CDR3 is TGTGCCACCAGCGTGGACAGGTCCGTCGAGCAGTACTTC. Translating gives CATSVDRSVEQYF. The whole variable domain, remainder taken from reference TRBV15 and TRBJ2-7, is DAMVIQNPRYQVTQFGKPVTLSCSQTLNHNVMYWYQQKSSQAPKLLFHYYDKDFNNEADTPDNFQSRRPNTSFCFLDIRSPGLGDTAMYLCATSVDRSVEQYFGPGTRLTVT.

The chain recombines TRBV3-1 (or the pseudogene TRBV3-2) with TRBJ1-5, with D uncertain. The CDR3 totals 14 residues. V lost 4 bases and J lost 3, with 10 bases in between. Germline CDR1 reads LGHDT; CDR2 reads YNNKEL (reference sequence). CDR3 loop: CASSLKVNNQPQHF. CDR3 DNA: TGTGCCAGCAGCCTAAAGGTAAACAATCAGCCCCAGCATTTT.

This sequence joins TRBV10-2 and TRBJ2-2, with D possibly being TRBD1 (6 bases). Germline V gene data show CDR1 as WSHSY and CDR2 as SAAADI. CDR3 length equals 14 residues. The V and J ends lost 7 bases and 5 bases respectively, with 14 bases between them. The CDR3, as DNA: TGCGCCAGCACACAGGGAATCAATACCGGGGAGCTGTTTTTT. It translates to CASTQGINTGELFF.

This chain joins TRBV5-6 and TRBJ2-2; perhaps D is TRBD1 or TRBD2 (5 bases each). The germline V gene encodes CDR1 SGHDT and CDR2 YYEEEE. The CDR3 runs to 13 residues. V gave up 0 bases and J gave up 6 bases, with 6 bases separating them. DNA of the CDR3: TGTGCCAGCAGCTTGGGAGGGGCCGGGGAGCTGTTTTTT. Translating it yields CASSLGGAGELFF. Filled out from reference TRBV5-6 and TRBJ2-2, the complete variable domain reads DAGVTQSPTHLIKTRGQQVTLRCSPKSGHDTVSWYQQALGQGPQFIFQYYEEEERQRGNFPDRFSGHQFPNYSSELNVNALLLGDSALYLCASSLGGAGELFFGEGSRLTVL.

CDR3 sequence reads: CASSSTGGITEAFF. The CDR3 DNA follows: TGTGCCAGCAGCTCAACAGGGGGAATCACTGAAGCTTTCTTT. The chain combines TRBV7-9 with TRBJ1-1, with 8 bases identical to TRBD1. The CDR3 has 14 amino acids. CDR1 and CDR2 from the germline V gene are SEHNR and FQNEAQ (reference sequence). V lost 4 bases and J lost 4; bases outside the gene matches: 5.

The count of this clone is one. In DNA, the CDR3 is TGTGCCAGCAGTGAAGCCTTCGGGGGAGCATTGAATTATGGCTACACCTTC. As protein: CASSEAFGGALNYGYTF. The chain employs TRBV2 and TRBJ1-2; D may be TRBD1 (5 bases). Trimming cost V 0 bases and J 5 bases, with 19 bases left between them. The CDR3 runs to 17 residues. Germline V gives CDR1 SNHLY, CDR2 FYNNEI.

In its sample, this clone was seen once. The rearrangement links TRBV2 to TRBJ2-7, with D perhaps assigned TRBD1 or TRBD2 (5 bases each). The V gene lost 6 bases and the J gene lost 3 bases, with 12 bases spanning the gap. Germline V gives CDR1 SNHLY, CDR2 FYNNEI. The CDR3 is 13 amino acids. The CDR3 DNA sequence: TGTGCCAGCAGCAGGGAGATGAACTACGAGCAGTACTTC. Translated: CASSREMNYEQYF.

CDR3 bases: TGTGCCAGCAGCTTAGGGACTAGCGGGGGATTCCAAGAGACCCAGTACTTC. Translation gives CASSLGTSGGFQETQYF. The chain has TRBV7-6 and TRBJ2-5; TRBD2 aligns across 13 bases. The germline V gene encodes CDR1 SGHVS and CDR2 FNYEAQ. CDR3 size: 17 residues. V gave up 1 base and J gave up 1 base; unmatched junction bases: 3.

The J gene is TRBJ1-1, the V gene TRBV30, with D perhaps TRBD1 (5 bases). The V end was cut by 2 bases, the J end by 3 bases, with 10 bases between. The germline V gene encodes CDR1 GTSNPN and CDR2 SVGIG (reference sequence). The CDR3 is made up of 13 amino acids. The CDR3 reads CAWSSQGYTEAFF. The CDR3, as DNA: TGTGCCTGGAGTTCCCAGGGTTACACTGAAGCTTTCTTT.